One and the same sample provided the 19 T cell receptor beta chains below, sequenced in a study of blood T cell repertoires in COVID-19. The assay was immunoSEQ multiplex PCR, and TCRdb's table has in-frame clones only and misses some. The table records some 80,000 clones, roughly 85% of them present only once. Sample: peripheral blood. The receptors come from a man aged 55-75 years with COVID-19, enrolled during active disease.

The V gene is TRBV11-2, the J gene TRBJ2-7, with TRBD1 identical over 7 bases. Germline V gene lookup returns CDR1 SGHAT and CDR2 FQNNGV. After removal of 1 base from V and 3 bases from J, the junction contained 12 bases not matched to a gene. This CDR3 is 17 amino acids long. Here the CDR3 reads CASSLGGLGTVDYEQYF. CDR3 nucleotides: TGTGCCAGCAGCTTAGGGGGGCTGGGGACAGTCGACTACGAGCAGTACTTC.

CDR3 DNA: TGTGCCAGCTCACCTTTCCAGGGGAACACTGAAGCTTTCTTT. Translated: CASSPFQGNTEAFF. The rearrangement links TRBV18 to TRBJ1-1, with D tentatively TRBD1 (5 bases). The CDR3 consists of 14 residues. Germline CDR1 reads KGHSH; CDR2 reads LQKENI. V was pared by 3 bases and J by 1 base, with 9 bases between.

This chain links TRBV5-5 with TRBJ1-4, with D maybe TRBD1 (5 bases). The CDR3 loop spans 16 amino acids. Deletions cut 0 bases from V and 8 bases from J, with 17 bases between. In germline, CDR1 is SGHKS, CDR2 YYEKEE (reference sequence). The CDR3 loop reads CASSLEGLLRDEKLFF. Written as DNA, the CDR3 is TGTGCCAGCAGCTTGGAGGGGTTGTTGAGAGACGAAAAACTGTTTTTT.

The V call is TRBV7-7, the J call TRBJ2-1; 7 nucleotides match TRBD2. This CDR3 has 15 amino acids. Looked up from germline, CDR1 is SSHAT and CDR2 is FNYEAQ (reference sequence). V lost 5 bases and J lost 8; bases outside the gene matches: 12. The CDR3 region has the DNA TGTGCCAGCAGCCCACGTAGACTAGCTTACGATGAGCAGTTCTTC. Protein sequence: CASSPRRLAYDEQFF.

The gene calls are TRBV5-1 and TRBJ2-3, with 14 bases matching TRBD2. V shed 7 bases and J 1 base; nucleotides not matched to a gene: 8. CDR3 length: 17 residues. The germline V gene has CDR1 SGHRS and CDR2 YFSETQ. The CDR3 region has the DNA TGCGCCAGCGGGGGGACTAGCGGGAGATTGGGCACAGATACGCAGTATTTT. Encoded protein: CASGGTSGRLGTDTQYF.

V gene TRBV30 combines with J gene TRBJ1-1; the D gene is possibly TRBD1 (5 bases). Germline V gene sequence: CDR1 GTSNPN, CDR2 SVGIG (reference sequence). The CDR3 runs to 13 residues. The ends were cut back, 2 bases at V and 1 base at J, with 8 bases in the middle. CDR3 sequence reads: CAWSYTGNTEAFF. CDR3 in DNA: TGTGCCTGGAGTTATACAGGGAACACTGAAGCTTTCTTT.

The sample holds one count of this clone. The chain uses TRBV5-5 and TRBJ2-5; possibly TRBD1 for D (6 bases). Germline V gene lookup returns CDR1 SGHKS and CDR2 YYEKEE (reference sequence). The germline V and J ends were trimmed by 2 bases and 5 bases, with 19 bases remaining between them. The CDR3 loop spans 16 amino acids. CDR3 bases: TGTGCCAGCAGCTTCTCCGGGCAGGGGAACGGGGAGACCCAGTACTTC. Encoded protein: CASSFSGQGNGETQYF.

The V gene is TRBV10-1, the J gene TRBJ2-7; possible D gene TRBD1, 6 bases. The germline gives CDR1 WNHNN, CDR2 SYGVQD (reference sequence). V was clipped by 8 bases and J by 2 bases, with 16 bases between them. The CDR3 sequence is 14 residues long. The CDR3 region is CASGESGDTYEQYF. The CDR3 region has the DNA TGCGCCAGCGGGGAATCAGGGGACACCTACGAGCAGTACTTC.

The chain joins TRBV10-3 to TRBJ2-5; 8 positions match TRBD2. CDR3 length: 14 amino acids. J was trimmed by 5 bases and V by 4 bases; bases with no gene match: 6. Looked up from germline, CDR1 is ENHRY and CDR2 is SYGVKD. The CDR3, as DNA: TGTGCCATCAGTGGGGGACTAGGGAGGGAGACCCAGTACTTC. Amino acids: CAISGGLGRETQYF.

The CDR3 loop is CASRLTGGRNYNEQFF. The CDR3 DNA reads TGTGCCAGCAGGCTAACAGGGGGAAGGAACTACAATGAGCAGTTCTTC. The chain combines TRBV6-6 with TRBJ2-1; 8 bases align to TRBD1. CDR1 and CDR2 from the germline V gene are MNHNY and SVGAGI (reference sequence). V trimming: 6 bases; J trimming: 3 bases; junction bases outside the gene matches: 10. CDR3 length: 16 residues.

The genes are TRBV29-1 and TRBJ1-5, with 8 bases aligning to TRBD1. Trimming cost V 6 bases and J 4 bases; bases outside gene matches: 5. This CDR3 comprises 13 residues. The germline CDR1 and CDR2 sequences are SQVTM and ANQGSEA. The CDR3 is CSVRGQGNQPQHF. CDR3 bases: TGCAGCGTCAGGGGGCAGGGGAATCAGCCCCAGCATTTT.

The chain's CDR3 is CASSQARTGESSGELFF. The CDR3 coding sequence is TGCGCCAGCAGCCAGGCCCGGACAGGGGAGTCGTCCGGGGAGCTGTTTTTT. The chain links TRBV4-1 to TRBJ2-2; 9 bases agree with TRBD1. Trimming at V came to 3 bases and at J to 6 bases, leaving 11 bases not matched to a gene. CDR3 length equals 17 residues. From germline, CDR1 is MGHRA and CDR2 YSYEKL.

This CDR3 is CAWTKQVGETQYF. Written as DNA, the CDR3 is TGTGCCTGGACCAAACAGGTTGGGGAGACCCAGTACTTC. V usage is TRBV30 and J usage is TRBJ2-5; D may be TRBD1 (5 bases). CDR1 and CDR2 from the germline V gene are GTSNPN and SVGIG (reference sequence). V lost 4 bases and J lost 5, with 14 bases in between. There are 13 residues in the CDR3.

Here the CDR3 reads CASSSGQGDNEQFF. CDR3 sequence (DNA): TGTGCCAGCAGCTCGGGACAGGGGGACAATGAGCAGTTCTTC. The chain uses TRBV5-4 and TRBJ2-1, with 11 bases fitting TRBD1. Unmatched junction bases numbered 1, after V lost 3 bases and J lost 5 bases. The CDR3 totals 14 residues. Germline V lookup: CDR1 SGHNT, CDR2 YYREEE (reference sequence).

This clone appeared a few times. The chain combines TRBV10-1 with TRBJ2-1; 7 nucleotides line up with TRBD1. The V gene end was trimmed by 4 bases and the J gene end by 9 bases; junction bases not matched to a gene: 6. Germline CDR1 and CDR2: WNHNN and SYGVQD (reference sequence). The CDR3 contains 13 residues. CDR3 DNA: TGCGCCAGCAGTGCGGGACAGTTCGCTGAGCAGTTCTTC. It encodes CASSAGQFAEQFF.

A single count supports this clone. The gene calls are TRBV6-5 and TRBJ2-3; tentatively, D is TRBD2 (5 bases). V lost 7 bases and J 4 bases, leaving 6 bases between the germline ends. The CDR3 spans 11 residues. CDR1 MNHEY and CDR2 SVGAGI come from the germline V gene. CDR3 loop: CASTGSDTQYF. CDR3 nucleotide sequence: TGTGCCAGCACGGGGTCAGATACGCAGTATTTT.

The chain carries TRBV3-1 (or the pseudogene TRBV3-2) and TRBJ1-2; TRBD1 matches 7 bases. CDR1 LGHDT and CDR2 YNNKEL come from the germline V gene (reference sequence). The CDR3 totals 15 residues. Trimming removed 6 bases from V and 6 bases from J; junction bases left unmatched: 13. The CDR3 bases are TGTGCCAGCAGTCAGACCCTACAGGGGAACCATGGCTACACCTTC. This translates into CASSQTLQGNHGYTF.

The V and J genes are TRBV5-5 and TRBJ1-2; D possibly corresponds to TRBD1 (5 bases). The CDR3 runs 14 residues. Germline V gene sequence: CDR1 SGHKS, CDR2 YYEKEE (reference sequence). Trimming took 1 base from V and 5 from J, leaving 12 bases between them. CDR3: CASSLRPGGYGYTF. The DNA for the CDR3 is TGTGCCAGCAGCTTGAGGCCCGGGGGGTATGGCTACACCTTC. Full variable domain (remainder filled in from reference TRBV5-5 and TRBJ1-2): DAGVTQSPTHLIKTRGQQVTLRCSPISGHKSVSWYQQVLGQGPQFIFQYYEKEERGRGNFPDRFSARQFPNYSSELNVNALLLGDSALYLCASSLRPGGYGYTFGSGTRLTVV.

Only a few counts were recorded for this clone. The rearrangement links TRBV18 to TRBJ2-7; the D gene is possibly TRBD2 (5 bases). Germline CDR1 KGHSH, CDR2 LQKENI. V dropped 5 bases and J dropped 6 bases, with 11 bases sitting between them. There are 12 residues in the CDR3. DNA of the CDR3: TGTGCCAGCTCATCAGAAGGGAGCGAGCAGTACTTC. This gives the protein CASSSEGSEQYF. Full variable domain (remainder filled in from reference TRBV18 and TRBJ2-7): NAGVMQNPRHLVRRRGQEARLRCSPMKGHSHVYWYRQLPEEGLKFMVYLQKENIIDESGMPKERFSAEFPKEGPSILRIQQVVRGDSAAYFCASSSEGSEQYFGPGTRLTVT.